Presented here are 10 T cell receptor beta chains from one specimen sequenced in a study of PD-L1 blockade in urothelial cancer. As to time point: peripheral blood 6 weeks after treatment start. The table came from immunoSEQ multiplex PCR; TCRdb's copy has only in-frame clones and leaves some out. The table has approximately 93,000 clones, less than 90% seen once; the top ten hold roughly 8%. Specimen: PBMCs, collected around atezolizumab (anti-PD-L1) treatment. The receptor set was obtained from a man between 65 and 79 years old with urothelial cancer.

V and J are TRBV6-1 and TRBJ1-3; D is possibly TRBD1 (5 bases). Trimming removed 4 bases at V and 0 bases at J, with 13 bases between. Germline values: CDR1 MNHNS, CDR2 SASEGT. The CDR3 runs to 16 residues. The CDR3 region has the DNA TGTGCCAGCAGTGCCGGGGACTCCTTCTCTGGAAACACCATATATTTT. This translates into CASSAGDSFSGNTIYF.

This clone was seen more than once but under ten times. The genes are TRBV6-1 and TRBJ2-2, with 8 bases matching TRBD2. CDR1 is MNHNS, CDR2 SASEGT, per germline. This CDR3 spans 16 amino acids. V gave up 3 bases and J gave up 2 bases; unmatched junction bases: 5. CDR3 bases: TGTGCCAGCAGTGACGCGGCGGGGGGCAACACCGGGGAGCTGTTTTTT. Translation: CASSDAAGGNTGELFF.

CDR3 coding DNA: TGTGCCAGCAGCATGGGGCGGAACAATGAGCAGTTCTTC. Translation gives CASSMGRNNEQFF. The chain employs TRBV11-3 and TRBJ2-1, with a possible D match to TRBD1 (5 bases). The CDR3 is made up of 13 amino acids. The germline gives CDR1 SGHNT, CDR2 YENEEA. Trimming removed 5 bases from V and 5 bases from J, with 10 bases in between.

The rearrangement joins TRBV6-1 to TRBJ2-7; TRBD2 aligns across 11 bases. This CDR3 is 15 amino acids long. Germline CDR1 is MNHNS and CDR2 is SASEGT. V dropped 3 bases and J dropped 7; count of bases not matched to a gene: 8. Written as DNA, the CDR3 is TGTGCCAGCAGTGATTCTAGCGGGAGGCCGGGTGAGCAGTACTTC. Protein sequence: CASSDSSGRPGEQYF.

The genes are TRBV4-1 and TRBJ2-1; 8 nucleotides match TRBD1. V lost 6 bases, J lost 4 bases, and 14 bases stayed unmatched. Germline values: CDR1 MGHRA, CDR2 YSYEKL. The CDR3 runs 17 residues. CDR3 region: CASRQSPGTGDYNEQFF. The CDR3 DNA follows: TGCGCCAGCAGACAAAGCCCCGGGACAGGAGATTACAATGAGCAGTTCTTC.

The rearrangement uses TRBV28 and TRBJ2-1; 7 bases align to TRBD1. Losses at the gene ends were 5 bases for V and 5 bases for J; bases not matched to a gene: 9. This CDR3 contains 15 residues. Germline lookup yields CDR1 MDHEN and CDR2 SYDVKM. CDR3 DNA sequence: TGTGCCAGCAGTCTCCCCGGGACAGAGAACAATGAGCAGTTCTTC. Encoded protein: CASSLPGTENNEQFF.

This chain joins TRBV5-1 and TRBJ2-5; maybe TRBD2 (6 bases). The CDR3 extends over 13 amino acids. V was trimmed by 3 bases and J by 3 bases, leaving 9 bases between them. From germline, CDR1 is SGHRS and CDR2 YFSETQ. The CDR3: CASSSLAEETQYF. The CDR3 bases are TGCGCCAGCAGCTCCTTAGCGGAAGAGACCCAGTACTTC. The full variable domain, rest sourced from reference TRBV5-1 and TRBJ2-5, is KAGVTQTPRYLIKTRGQQVTLSCSPISGHRSVSWYQQTPGQGLQFLFEYFSETQRNKGNFPGRFSGRQFSNSRSEMNVSTLELGDSALYLCASSSLAEETQYFGPGTRLLVL.

The chain employs TRBV5-8 and TRBJ2-7; possibly TRBD2 for D (6 bases). Germline CDR1 and CDR2: SGHTS and YDEGEE. V lost 4 bases and J lost 3, with 23 bases in between. This CDR3 comprises 17 residues. The CDR3 protein is CASSVRLVPLLGYEQYF. CDR3 coding DNA: TGTGCCAGCAGCGTCCGACTAGTACCCCTTCTTGGCTACGAGCAGTACTTC. Supplemented by reference TRBV5-8 and TRBJ2-7, the full variable domain reads EAGVTQSPTHLIKTRGQQATLRCSPISGHTSVYWYQQALGLGLQFLLWYDEGEERNRGNFPPRFSGRQFPNYSSELNVNALELEDSALYLCASSVRLVPLLGYEQYFGPGTRLTVT.

The chain employs TRBV5-1 and TRBJ1-5, with D possibly TRBD1 on 6 matching bases. The CDR3 is made up of 14 amino acids. V was shortened by 2 bases and J by 2 bases, with 8 bases between the two germline ends. From germline, CDR1 is SGHRS and CDR2 YFSETQ. This chain's CDR3 is CASSLQGGNQPQHF. DNA of the CDR3: TGCGCCAGCAGCTTACAGGGAGGCAATCAGCCCCAGCATTTT.

This chain connects TRBV5-1 to TRBJ1-2; 7 bases are shared with TRBD1. Germline V gene lookup returns CDR1 SGHRS and CDR2 YFSETQ. The CDR3 consists of 13 residues. J gave up 7 bases and V 4 bases, and 7 bases lay outside the gene matches. The CDR3: CASSITGAGGYTF. Written as DNA, the CDR3 is TGCGCCAGCAGCATCACAGGGGCTGGTGGCTACACCTTC.